This entry features one T cell receptor beta chain sequence. The record originates from a study of long-term antiretroviral therapy in people with HIV. Germline V gene data show CDR1 as MNHEY and CDR2 as SVGAGI. The CDR3 is 12 amino acids. The V gene lost 8 bases and the J gene lost 6 bases, with 11 bases spanning the gap. Survey-level resolution applied to immunoSEQ assay v3.0. The repertoire was sequenced with immunoSEQ multiplex PCR; TCRdb's copy has only in-frame clones and lacks some. Here the sample spans approximately 18,000 clones, roughly nine tenths being singletons. The gene calls are TRBV6-5 and TRBJ1-5; a possible D gene is TRBD1 (6 bases). Sample: unsorted PBMCs, taken 0.6 years after starting antiretroviral therapy. The TCR was taken from a middle-aged woman with HIV. CDR3 loop: CASGLGGQPQHF. As DNA, the CDR3 is TGTGCCAGCGGCTTAGGGGGTCAGCCCCAGCATTTT.